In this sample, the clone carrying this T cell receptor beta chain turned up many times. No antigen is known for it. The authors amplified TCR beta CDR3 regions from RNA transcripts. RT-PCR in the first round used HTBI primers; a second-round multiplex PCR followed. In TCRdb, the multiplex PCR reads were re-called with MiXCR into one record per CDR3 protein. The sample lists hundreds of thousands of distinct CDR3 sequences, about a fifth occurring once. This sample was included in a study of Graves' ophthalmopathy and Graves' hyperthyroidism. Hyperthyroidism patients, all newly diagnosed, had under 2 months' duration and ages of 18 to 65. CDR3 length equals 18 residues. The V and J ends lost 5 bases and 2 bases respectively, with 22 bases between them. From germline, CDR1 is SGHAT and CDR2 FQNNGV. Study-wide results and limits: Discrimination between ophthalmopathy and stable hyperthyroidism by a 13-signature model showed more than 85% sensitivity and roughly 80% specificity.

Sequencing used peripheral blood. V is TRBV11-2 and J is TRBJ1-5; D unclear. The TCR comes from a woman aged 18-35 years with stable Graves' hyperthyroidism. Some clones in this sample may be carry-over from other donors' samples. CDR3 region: CASSLRISPLSGNQPQHF. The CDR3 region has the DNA TGTGCCAGCAGCCTTAGAATTTCCCCCTTGAGTGGCAATCAGCCCCAGCATTTT.